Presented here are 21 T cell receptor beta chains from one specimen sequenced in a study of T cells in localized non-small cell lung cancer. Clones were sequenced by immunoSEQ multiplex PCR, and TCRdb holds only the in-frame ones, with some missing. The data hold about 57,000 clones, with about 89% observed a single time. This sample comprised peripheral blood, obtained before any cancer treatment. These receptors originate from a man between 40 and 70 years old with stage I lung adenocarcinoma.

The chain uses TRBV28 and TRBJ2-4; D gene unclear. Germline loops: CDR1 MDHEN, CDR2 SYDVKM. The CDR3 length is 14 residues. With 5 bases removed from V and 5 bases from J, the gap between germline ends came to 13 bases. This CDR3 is CASSVPDGENIQYF. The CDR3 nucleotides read TGTGCCAGCAGTGTACCAGACGGAGAAAACATTCAGTACTTC.

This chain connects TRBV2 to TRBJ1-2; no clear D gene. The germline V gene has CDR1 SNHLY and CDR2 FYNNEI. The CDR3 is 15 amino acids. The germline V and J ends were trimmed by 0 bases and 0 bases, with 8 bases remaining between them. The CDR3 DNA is TGTGCCAGCAGTGAAGCGACACCGGCTAACTATGGCTACACCTTC. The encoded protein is CASSEATPANYGYTF.

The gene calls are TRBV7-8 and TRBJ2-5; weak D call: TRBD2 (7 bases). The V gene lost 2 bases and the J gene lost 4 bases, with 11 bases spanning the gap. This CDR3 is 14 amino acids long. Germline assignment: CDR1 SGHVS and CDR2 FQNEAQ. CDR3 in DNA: TGTGCCAGCAGCTTAATTCGGGGGGCAGAGACCCAGTACTTC. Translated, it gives CASSLIRGAETQYF.

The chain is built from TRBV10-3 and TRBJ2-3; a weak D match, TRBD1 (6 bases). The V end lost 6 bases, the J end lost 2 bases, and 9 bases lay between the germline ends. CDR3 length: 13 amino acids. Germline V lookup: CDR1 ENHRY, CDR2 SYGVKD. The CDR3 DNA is TGTGCCATCAGGCCAGGGGACACAGATACGCAGTATTTT. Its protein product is CAIRPGDTDTQYF.

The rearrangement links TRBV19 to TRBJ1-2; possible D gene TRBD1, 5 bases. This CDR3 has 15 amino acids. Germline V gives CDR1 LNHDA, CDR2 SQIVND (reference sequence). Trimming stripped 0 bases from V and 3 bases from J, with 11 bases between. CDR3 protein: CASSIDMGQDYGYTF. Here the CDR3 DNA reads TGTGCCAGTAGTATAGATATGGGGCAGGACTATGGCTACACCTTC. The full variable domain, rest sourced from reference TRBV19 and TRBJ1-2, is DGGITQSPKYLFRKEGQNVTLSCEQNLNHDAMYWYRQDPGQGLRLIYYSQIVNDFQKGDIAEGYSVSREKKESFPLTVTSAQKNPTAFYLCASSIDMGQDYGYTFGSGTRLTVV.

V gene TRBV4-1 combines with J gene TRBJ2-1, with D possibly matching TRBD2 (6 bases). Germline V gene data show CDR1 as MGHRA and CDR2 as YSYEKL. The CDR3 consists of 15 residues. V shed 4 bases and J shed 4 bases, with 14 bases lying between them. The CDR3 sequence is CASSLRLGGYNEQFF. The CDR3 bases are TGCGCCAGCAGCCTTAGACTAGGAGGGTACAATGAGCAGTTCTTC.

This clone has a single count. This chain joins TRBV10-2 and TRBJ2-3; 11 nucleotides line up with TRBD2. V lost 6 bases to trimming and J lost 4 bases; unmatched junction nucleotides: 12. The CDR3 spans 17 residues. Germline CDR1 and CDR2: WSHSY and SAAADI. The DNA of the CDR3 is TGCGCCAGCAGCCCCGGGACTAGCGGAATCACTCCAGATACGCAGTATTTT. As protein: CASSPGTSGITPDTQYF.

CDR3 sequence reads: CASSLVERVNTGELFF. The CDR3 coding sequence is TGTGCCAGCAGCTTGGTCGAGCGAGTCAACACCGGGGAGCTGTTTTTT. This chain links TRBV5-4 with TRBJ2-2; D unresolved. The CDR3 runs 16 residues. Trimming left V 0 bases short and J 2 bases short, with 11 bases between. Germline V lookup: CDR1 SGHNT, CDR2 YYREEE (reference sequence).

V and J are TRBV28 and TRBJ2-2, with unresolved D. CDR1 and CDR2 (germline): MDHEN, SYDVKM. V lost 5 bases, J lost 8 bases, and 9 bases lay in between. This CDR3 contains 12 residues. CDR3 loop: CASSPLEGELFF. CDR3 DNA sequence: TGTGCCAGCAGTCCCTTAGAAGGGGAGCTGTTTTTT. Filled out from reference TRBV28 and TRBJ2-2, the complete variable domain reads DVKVTQSSRYLVKRTGEKVFLECVQDMDHENMFWYRQDPGLGLRLIYFSYDVKMKEKGDIPEGYSVSREKKERFSLILESASTNQTSMYLCASSPLEGELFFGEGSRLTVL.

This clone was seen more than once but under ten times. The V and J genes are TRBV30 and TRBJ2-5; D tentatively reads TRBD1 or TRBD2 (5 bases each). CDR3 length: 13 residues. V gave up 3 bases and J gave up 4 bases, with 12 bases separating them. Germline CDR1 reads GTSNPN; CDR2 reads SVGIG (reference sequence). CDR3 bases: TGTGCCTGGAGAAACCAAGGGACAGAGACCCAGTACTTC. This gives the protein CAWRNQGTETQYF. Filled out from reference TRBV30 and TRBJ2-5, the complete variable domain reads SQTIHQWPATLVQPVGSPLSLECTVEGTSNPNLYWYRQAAGRGLQLLFYSVGIGQISSEVPQNLSASRPQDRQFILSSKKLLLSDSGFYLCAWRNQGTETQYFGPGTRLLVL.

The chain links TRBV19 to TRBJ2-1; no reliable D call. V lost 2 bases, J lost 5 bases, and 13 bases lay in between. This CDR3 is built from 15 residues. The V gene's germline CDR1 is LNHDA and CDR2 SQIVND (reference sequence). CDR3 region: CASSITAYTNNEQFF. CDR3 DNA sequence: TGTGCCAGTAGTATAACGGCGTATACAAACAATGAGCAGTTCTTC.

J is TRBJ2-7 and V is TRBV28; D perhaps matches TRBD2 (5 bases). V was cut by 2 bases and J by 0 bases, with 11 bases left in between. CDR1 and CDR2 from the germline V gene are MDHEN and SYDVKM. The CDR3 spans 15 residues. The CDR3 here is CASSLKGVASYEQYF. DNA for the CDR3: TGTGCCAGCAGTTTAAAGGGAGTGGCCTCCTACGAGCAGTACTTC. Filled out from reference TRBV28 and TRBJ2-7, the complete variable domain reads DVKVTQSSRYLVKRTGEKVFLECVQDMDHENMFWYRQDPGLGLRLIYFSYDVKMKEKGDIPEGYSVSREKKERFSLILESASTNQTSMYLCASSLKGVASYEQYFGPGTRLTVT.

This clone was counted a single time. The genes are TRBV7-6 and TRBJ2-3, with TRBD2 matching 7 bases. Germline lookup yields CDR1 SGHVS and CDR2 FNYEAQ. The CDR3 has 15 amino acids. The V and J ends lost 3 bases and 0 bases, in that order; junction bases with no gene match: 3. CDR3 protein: CASSLGGFSTDTQYF. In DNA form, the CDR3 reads TGTGCCAGCAGCTTGGGGGGGTTTAGCACAGATACGCAGTATTTT.

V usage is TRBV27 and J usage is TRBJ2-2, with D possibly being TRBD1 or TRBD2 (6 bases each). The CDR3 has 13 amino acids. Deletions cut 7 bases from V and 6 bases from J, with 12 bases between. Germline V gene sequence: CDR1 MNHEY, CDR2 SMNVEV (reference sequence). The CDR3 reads CASKPGEAGELFF. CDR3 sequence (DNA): TGTGCCAGCAAACCAGGGGAGGCCGGGGAGCTGTTTTTT.

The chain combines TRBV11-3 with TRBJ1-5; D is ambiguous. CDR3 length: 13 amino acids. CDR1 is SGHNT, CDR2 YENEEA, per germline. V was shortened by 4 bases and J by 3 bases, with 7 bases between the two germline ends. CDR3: CASSSDLNQPQHF. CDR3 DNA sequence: TGTGCCAGCAGCTCGGACCTCAATCAGCCCCAGCATTTT.

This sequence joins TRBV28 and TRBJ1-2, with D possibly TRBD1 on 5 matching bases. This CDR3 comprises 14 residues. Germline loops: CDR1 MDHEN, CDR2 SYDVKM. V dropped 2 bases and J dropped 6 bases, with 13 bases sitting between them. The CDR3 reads CASSLTQGVHGYTF. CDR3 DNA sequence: TGTGCCAGCAGTTTAACTCAGGGCGTGCATGGCTACACCTTC.

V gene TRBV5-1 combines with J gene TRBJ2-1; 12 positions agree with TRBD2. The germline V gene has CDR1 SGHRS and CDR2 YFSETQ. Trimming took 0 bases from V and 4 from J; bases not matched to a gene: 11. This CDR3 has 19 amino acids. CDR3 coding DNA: TGCGCCAGCAGCTTGGCAGCTAGCGGGAGGGCCTTCTTATACAATGAGCAGTTCTTC. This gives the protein CASSLAASGRAFLYNEQFF.

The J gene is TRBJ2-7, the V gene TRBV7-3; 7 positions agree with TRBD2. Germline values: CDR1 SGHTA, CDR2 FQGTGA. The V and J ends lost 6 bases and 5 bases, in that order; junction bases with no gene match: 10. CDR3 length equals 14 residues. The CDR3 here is CASSQLRGSDEQYF. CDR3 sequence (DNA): TGTGCCAGCAGTCAACTGCGGGGGAGCGACGAGCAGTACTTC. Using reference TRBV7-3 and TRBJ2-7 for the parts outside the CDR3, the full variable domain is GAGVSQTPSNKVTEKGKYVELRCDPISGHTALYWYRQSLGQGPEFLIYFQGTGAADDSGLPNDRFFAVRPEGSVSTLKIQRTERGDSAVYLCASSQLRGSDEQYFGPGTRLTVT.

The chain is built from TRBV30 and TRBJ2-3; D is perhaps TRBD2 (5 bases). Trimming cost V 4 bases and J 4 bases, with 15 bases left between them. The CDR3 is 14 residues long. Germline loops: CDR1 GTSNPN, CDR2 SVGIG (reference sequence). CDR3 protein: CAWTAQHSADTQYF. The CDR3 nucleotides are TGTGCCTGGACCGCCCAACATAGCGCAGATACGCAGTATTTT.

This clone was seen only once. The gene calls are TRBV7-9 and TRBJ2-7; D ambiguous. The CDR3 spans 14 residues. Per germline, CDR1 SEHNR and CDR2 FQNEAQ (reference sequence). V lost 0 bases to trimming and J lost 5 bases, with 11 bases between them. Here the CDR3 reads CASSLAGSTHEQYF. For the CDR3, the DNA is TGTGCCAGCAGCTTAGCGGGGTCTACCCACGAGCAGTACTTC.

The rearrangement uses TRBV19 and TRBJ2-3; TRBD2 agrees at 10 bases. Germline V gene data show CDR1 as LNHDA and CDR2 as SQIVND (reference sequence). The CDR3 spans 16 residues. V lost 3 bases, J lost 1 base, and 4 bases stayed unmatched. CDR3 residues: CASSIKGLARTDTQYF. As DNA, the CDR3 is TGTGCCAGTAGTATTAAGGGACTAGCGCGCACAGATACGCAGTATTTT.